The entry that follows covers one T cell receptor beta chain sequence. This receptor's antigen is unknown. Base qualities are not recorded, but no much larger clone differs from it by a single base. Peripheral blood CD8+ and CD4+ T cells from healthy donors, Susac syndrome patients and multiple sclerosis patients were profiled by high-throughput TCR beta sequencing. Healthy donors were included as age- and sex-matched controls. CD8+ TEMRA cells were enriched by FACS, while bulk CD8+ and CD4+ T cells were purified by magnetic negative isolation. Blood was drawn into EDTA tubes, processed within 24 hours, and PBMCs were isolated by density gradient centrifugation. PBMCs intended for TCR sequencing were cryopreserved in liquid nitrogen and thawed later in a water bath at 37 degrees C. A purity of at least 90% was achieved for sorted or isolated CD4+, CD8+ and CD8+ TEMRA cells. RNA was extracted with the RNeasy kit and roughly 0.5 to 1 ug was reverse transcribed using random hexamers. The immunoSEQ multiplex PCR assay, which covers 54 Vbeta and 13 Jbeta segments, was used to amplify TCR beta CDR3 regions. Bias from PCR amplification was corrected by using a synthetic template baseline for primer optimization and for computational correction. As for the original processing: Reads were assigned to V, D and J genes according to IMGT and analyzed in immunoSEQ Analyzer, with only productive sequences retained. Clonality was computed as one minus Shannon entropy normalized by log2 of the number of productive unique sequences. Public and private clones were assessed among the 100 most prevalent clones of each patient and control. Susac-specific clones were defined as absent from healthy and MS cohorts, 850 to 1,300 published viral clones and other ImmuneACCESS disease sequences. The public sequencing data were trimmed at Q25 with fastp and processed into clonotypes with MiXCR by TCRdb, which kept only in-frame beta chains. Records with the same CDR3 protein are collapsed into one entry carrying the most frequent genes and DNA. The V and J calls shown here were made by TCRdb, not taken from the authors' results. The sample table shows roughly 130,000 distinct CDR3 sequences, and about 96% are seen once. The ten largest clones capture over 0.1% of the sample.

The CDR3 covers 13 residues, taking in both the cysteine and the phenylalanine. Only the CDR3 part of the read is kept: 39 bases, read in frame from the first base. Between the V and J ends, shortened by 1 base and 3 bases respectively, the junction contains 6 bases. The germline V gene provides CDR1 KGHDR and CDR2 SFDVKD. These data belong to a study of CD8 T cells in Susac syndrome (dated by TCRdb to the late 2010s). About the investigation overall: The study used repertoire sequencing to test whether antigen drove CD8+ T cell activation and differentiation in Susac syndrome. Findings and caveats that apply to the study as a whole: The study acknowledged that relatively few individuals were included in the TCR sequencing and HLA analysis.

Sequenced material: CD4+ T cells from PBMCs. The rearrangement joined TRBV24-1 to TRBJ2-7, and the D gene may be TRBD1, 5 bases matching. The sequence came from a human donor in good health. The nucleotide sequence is TGTGCCACCAGTGATTTCGACAGCTACGAGCAGTACTTC. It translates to CATSDFDSYEQYF.